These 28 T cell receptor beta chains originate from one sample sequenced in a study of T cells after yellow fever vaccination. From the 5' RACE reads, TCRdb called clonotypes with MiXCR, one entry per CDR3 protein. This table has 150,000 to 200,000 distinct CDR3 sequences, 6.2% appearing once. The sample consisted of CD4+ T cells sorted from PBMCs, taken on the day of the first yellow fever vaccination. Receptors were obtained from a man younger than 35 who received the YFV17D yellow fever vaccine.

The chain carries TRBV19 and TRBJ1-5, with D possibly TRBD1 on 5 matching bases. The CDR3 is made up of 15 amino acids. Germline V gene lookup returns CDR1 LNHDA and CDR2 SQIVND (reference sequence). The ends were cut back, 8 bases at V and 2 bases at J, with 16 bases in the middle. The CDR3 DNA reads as TGTGCCAGTTGCTATGATGGGACGGGCAATCAGCCCCAGCATTTT. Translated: CASCYDGTGNQPQHF.

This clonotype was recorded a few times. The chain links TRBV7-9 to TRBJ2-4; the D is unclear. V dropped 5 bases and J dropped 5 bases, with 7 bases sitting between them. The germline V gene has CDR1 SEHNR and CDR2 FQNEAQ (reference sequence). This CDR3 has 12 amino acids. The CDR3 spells CASSNTENIQYF. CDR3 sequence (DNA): TGTGCCAGCAGCAATACAGAAAACATTCAGTACTTC.

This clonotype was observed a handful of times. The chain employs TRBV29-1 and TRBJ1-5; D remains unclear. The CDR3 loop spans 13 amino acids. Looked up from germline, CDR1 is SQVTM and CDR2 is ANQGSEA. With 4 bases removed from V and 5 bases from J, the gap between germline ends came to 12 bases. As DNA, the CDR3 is TGCAGCGTTGCGGCCGAGGGTTATCAGCCCCAGCATTTT. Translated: CSVAAEGYQPQHF.

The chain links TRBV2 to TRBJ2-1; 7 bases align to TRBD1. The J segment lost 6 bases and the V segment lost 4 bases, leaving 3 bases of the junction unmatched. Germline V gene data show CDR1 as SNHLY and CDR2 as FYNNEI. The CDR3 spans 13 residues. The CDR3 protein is CASSGDSSNEQFF. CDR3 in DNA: TGTGCCAGCAGTGGGGACAGCAGCAATGAGCAGTTCTTC.

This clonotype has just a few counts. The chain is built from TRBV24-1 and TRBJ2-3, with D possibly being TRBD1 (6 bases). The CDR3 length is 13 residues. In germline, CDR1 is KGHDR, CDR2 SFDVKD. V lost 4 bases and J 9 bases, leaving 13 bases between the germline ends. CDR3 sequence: CATSEPPQGTQYF. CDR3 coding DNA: TGTGCCACCAGTGAACCACCACAGGGAACGCAGTATTTT.

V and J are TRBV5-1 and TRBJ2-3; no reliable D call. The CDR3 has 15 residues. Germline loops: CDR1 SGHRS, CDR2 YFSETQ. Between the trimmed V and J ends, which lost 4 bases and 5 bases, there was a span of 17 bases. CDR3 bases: TGCGCCAGCAGCCCCCTCCGGCCTTCCGGAGATACGCAGTATTTT. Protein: CASSPLRPSGDTQYF.

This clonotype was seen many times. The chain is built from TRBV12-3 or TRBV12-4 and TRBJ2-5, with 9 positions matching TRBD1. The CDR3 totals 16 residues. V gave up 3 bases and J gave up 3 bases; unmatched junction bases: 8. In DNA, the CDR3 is TGTGCCAGCAGTTTTTTCGCCGGGACAGGGAAAGAGACCCAGTACTTC. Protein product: CASSFFAGTGKETQYF.

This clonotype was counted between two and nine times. In DNA, the CDR3 is TGTGCCAGCAGCGTAGTGGCCAGGGCCCCTTACGAGCAGTACGTC. As protein: CASSVVARAPYEQYV. The rearrangement joins TRBV9 to TRBJ2-7, with D possibly being TRBD1 (5 bases). In germline, CDR1 is SGDLS, CDR2 YYNGEE. The CDR3 extends over 15 amino acids. Trimming removed 0 bases from V and 4 bases from J, with 14 bases in between.

DNA of the CDR3: TGCAGTGCTCACCCGGGCGTGTCAGGGGCTTACAATGAGCAGTTCTTC. Translated: CSAHPGVSGAYNEQFF. The V call is TRBV20-1, the J call TRBJ2-1; tentatively, D is TRBD1 (6 bases). This CDR3 comprises 16 residues. V lost 5 bases to trimming and J lost 4 bases, with 21 bases between them. Germline V gene sequence: CDR1 DFQATT, CDR2 SNEGSKA (reference sequence).

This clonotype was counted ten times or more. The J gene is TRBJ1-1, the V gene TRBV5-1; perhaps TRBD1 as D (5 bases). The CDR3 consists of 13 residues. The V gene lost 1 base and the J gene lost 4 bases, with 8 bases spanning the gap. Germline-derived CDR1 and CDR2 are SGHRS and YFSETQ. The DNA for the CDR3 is TGCGCCAGCAGCTTGAAAGGGACCACTGAAGCTTTCTTT. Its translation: CASSLKGTTEAFF.

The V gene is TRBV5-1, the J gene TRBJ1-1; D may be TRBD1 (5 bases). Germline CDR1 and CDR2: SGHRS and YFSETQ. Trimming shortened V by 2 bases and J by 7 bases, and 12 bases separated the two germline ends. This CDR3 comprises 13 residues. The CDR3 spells CASSFGQGVEAFF. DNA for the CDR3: TGCGCCAGCAGCTTTGGCCAGGGAGTTGAAGCTTTCTTT.

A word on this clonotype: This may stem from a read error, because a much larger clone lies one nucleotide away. The CDR3 DNA reads as TGTGCCAGCGGCCCGGGACAGCCCGACGTCCTGACTTTC. Amino acid sequence: CASGPGQPDVLTF. The rearrangement links TRBV7-3 to TRBJ2-6; 7 bases are shared with TRBD1. The junction had 9 bases not matched to a gene; V was cut back by 8 bases and J by 11 bases. This CDR3 contains 13 residues. Germline V gives CDR1 SGHTA, CDR2 FQGTGA.

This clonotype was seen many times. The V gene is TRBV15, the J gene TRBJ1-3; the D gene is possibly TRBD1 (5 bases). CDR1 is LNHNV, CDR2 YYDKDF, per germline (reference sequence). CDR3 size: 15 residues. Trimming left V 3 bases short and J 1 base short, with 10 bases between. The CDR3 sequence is CATSSGSGSGNTIYF. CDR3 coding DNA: TGTGCCACCAGCAGTGGATCAGGGTCTGGAAACACCATATATTTT. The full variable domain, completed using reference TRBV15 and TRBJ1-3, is DAMVIQNPRYQVTQFGKPVTLSCSQTLNHNVMYWYQQKSSQAPKLLFHYYDKDFNNEADTPDNFQSRRPNTSFCFLDIRSPGLGDTAMYLCATSSGSGSGNTIYFGEGSWLTVV.

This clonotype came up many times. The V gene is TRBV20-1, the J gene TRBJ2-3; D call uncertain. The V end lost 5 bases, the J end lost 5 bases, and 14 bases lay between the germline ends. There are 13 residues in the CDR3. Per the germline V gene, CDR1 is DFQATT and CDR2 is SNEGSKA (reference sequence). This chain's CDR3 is CSAFISEEDTQYF. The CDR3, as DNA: TGCAGTGCTTTCATCTCCGAGGAAGATACGCAGTATTTT.

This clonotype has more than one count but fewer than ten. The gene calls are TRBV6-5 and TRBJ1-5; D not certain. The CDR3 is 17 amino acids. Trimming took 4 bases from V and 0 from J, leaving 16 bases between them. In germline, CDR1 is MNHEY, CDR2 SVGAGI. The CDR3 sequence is CASSSAGGSRSNQPQHF. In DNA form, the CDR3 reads TGTGCCAGCAGTTCCGCCGGTGGATCACGTAGCAATCAGCCCCAGCATTTT.

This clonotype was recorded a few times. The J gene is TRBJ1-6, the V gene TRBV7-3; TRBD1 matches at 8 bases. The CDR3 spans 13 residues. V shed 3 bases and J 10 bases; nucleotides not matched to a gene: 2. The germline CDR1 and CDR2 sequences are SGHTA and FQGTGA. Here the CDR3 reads CASSFDRGSPLHF. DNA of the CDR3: TGTGCCAGCAGCTTCGACAGGGGATCACCCCTCCACTTT.

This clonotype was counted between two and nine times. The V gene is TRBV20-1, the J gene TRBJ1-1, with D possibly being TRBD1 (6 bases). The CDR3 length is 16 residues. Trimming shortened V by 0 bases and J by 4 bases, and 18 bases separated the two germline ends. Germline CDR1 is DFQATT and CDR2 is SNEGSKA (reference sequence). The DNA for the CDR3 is TGCAGTGCTAGAGATCTCGGTACAGGGAGGACCACTGAAGCTTTCTTT. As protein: CSARDLGTGRTTEAFF.

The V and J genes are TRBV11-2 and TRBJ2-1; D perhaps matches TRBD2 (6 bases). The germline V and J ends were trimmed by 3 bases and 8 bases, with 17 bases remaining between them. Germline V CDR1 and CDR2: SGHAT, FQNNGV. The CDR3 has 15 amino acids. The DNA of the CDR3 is TGTGCCAGCAGCTTTTTACGGACTACAGGCTATGAGCAGTTCTTC. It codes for CASSFLRTTGYEQFF.

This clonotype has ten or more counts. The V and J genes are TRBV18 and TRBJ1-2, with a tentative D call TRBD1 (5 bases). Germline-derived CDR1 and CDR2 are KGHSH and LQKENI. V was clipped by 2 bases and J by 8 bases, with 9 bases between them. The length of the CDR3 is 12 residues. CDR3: CASSPRGDGYTF. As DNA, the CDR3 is TGTGCCAGCTCACCAAGAGGGGACGGCTACACCTTC.

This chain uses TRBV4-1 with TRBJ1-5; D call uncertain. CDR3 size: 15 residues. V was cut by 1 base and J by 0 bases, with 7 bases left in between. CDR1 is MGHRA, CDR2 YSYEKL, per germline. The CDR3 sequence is CASSQGSYSNQPQHF. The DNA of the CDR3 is TGCGCCAGCAGCCAAGGGTCATATAGCAATCAGCCCCAGCATTTT.

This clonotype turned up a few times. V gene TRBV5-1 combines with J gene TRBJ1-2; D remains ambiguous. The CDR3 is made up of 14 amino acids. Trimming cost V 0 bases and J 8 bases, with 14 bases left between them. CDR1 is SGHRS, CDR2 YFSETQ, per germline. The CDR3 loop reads CASSLGERRSGYTF. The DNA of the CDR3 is TGCGCCAGCAGCTTGGGGGAACGGAGATCCGGCTACACCTTC. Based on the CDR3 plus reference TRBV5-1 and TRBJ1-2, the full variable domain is KAGVTQTPRYLIKTRGQQVTLSCSPISGHRSVSWYQQTPGQGLQFLFEYFSETQRNKGNFPGRFSGRQFSNSRSEMNVSTLELGDSALYLCASSLGERRSGYTFGSGTRLTVV.

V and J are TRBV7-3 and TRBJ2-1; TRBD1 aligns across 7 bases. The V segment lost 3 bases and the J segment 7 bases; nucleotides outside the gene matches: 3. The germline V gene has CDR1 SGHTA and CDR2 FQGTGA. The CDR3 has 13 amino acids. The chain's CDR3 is CASSFDRENEQFF. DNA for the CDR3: TGTGCCAGCAGCTTCGACAGGGAGAATGAGCAGTTCTTC.

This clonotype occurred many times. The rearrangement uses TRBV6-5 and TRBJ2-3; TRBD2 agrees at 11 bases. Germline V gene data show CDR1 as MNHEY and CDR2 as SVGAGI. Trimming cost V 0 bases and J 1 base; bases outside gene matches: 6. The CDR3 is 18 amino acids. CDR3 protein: CASSYSRRLAGRTDTQYF. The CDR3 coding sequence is TGTGCCAGCAGTTACTCGCGGCGACTAGCGGGGCGCACAGATACGCAGTATTTT.

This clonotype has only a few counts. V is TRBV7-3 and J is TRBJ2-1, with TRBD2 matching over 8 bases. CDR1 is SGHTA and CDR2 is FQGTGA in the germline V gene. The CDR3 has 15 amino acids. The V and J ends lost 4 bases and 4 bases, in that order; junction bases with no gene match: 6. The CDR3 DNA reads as TGTGCCAGCAGCTCGGGACTAGTCGGATACAATGAGCAGTTCTTC. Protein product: CASSSGLVGYNEQFF.

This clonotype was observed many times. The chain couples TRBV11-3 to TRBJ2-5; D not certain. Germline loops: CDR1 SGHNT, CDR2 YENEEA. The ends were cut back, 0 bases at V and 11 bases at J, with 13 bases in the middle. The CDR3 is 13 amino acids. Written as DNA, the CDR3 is TGTGCCAGCAGCTTAGATCCCAGATACCCTCAGTACTTC. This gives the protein CASSLDPRYPQYF. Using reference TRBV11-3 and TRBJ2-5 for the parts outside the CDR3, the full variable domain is EAGVVQSPRYKIIEKKQPVAFWCNPISGHNTLYWYLQNLGQGPELLIRYENEEAVDDSQLPKDRFSAERLKGVDSTLKIQPAELGDSAVYLCASSLDPRYPQYFGPGTRLLVL.

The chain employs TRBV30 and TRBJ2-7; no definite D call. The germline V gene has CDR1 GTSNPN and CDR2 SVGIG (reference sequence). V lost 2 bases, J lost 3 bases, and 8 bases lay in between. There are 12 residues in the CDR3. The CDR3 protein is CAWSSSIYEQYF. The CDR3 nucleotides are TGTGCCTGGAGTTCGTCGATCTACGAGCAGTACTTC.

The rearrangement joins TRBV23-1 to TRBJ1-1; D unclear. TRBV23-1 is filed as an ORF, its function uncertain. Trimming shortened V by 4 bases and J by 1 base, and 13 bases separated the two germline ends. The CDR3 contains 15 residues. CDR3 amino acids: CASSLPSKSNTEAFF. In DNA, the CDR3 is TGCGCCAGCAGTCTCCCCTCTAAGTCGAACACTGAAGCTTTCTTT.

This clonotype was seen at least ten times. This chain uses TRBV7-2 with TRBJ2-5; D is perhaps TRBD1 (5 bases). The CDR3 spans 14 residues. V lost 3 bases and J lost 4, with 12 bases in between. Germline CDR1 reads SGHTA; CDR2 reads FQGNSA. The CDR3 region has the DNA TGTGCCAGCAGCTTTGAAGATAGGGGAGAGACCCAGTACTTC. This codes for CASSFEDRGETQYF. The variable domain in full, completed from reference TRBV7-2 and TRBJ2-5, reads GAGVSQSPSNKVTEKGKDVELRCDPISGHTALYWYRQSLGQGLEFLIYFQGNSAPDKSGLPSDRFSAERTGGSVSTLTIQRTQQEDSAVYLCASSFEDRGETQYFGPGTRLLVL.